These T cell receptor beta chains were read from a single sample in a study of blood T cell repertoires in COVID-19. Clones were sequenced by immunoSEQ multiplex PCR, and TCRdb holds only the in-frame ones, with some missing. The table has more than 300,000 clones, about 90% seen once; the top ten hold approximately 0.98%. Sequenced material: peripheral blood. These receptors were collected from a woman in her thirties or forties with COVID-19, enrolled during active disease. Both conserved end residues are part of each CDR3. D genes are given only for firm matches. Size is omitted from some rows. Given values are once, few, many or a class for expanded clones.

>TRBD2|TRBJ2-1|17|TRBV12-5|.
TGTGCTAGTGGTTTGGTACGGCTAGCGGGAGAACTCAATGAGCAGTTCTTC
CASGLVRLAGELNEQFF
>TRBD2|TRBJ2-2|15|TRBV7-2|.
TGTGCCAGCCGAACCGCGGGGGGAGCCCACGGGGAGCTGTTTTTT
CASRTAGGAHGELFF
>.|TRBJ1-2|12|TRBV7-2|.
TGTGCCAGCAGCTTAGCCGAGCAGGGTTACACCTTC
CASSLAEQGYTF
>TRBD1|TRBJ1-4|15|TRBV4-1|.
TGCGCCAGCAGCCCCTTGGGACAGCCTAATGAAAAACTGTTTTTT
CASSPLGQPNEKLFF
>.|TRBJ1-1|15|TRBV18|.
TGTGCCAGCTCACCACTTTTTGGGCAGGGCACTGAAGCTTTCTTT
CASSPLFGQGTEAFF
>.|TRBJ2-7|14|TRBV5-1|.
TGCGCCAGCAGCTTAGACAGGCATTTTTACGAGCAGTACTTC
CASSLDRHFYEQYF
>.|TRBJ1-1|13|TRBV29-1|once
TGCAGCGTTGTCGGACAGATGAACACTGAAGCTTTCTTT
CSVVGQMNTEAFF
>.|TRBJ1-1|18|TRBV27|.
TGTGCCAGCAGTTTCCGACCGACCCTCGGAACAGCGAACACTGAAGCTTTCTTT
CASSFRPTLGTANTEAFF
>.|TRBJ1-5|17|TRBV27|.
TGTGCCAGCTCCCCCTGGCAAGTCTTTAATAGCAATCAGCCCCAGCATTTT
CASSPWQVFNSNQPQHF
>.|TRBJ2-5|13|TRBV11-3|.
TGTGCCAGCAGCTTATCAGGGCAAGAGACCCAGTACTTC
CASSLSGQETQYF
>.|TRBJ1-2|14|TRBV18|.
TGTGCCAGCTCACCTCTCAGGGAACCTTACGGCTACACCTTC
CASSPLREPYGYTF
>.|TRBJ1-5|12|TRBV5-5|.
TGTGCCAGTCAGGGGTACGGTCAGCCCCAGCATTTT
CASQGYGQPQHF
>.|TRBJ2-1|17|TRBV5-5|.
TGTGCCAGCAGCTACCCCCGTGGGCTGCCTGGATACAATGAGCAGTTCTTC
CASSYPRGLPGYNEQFF
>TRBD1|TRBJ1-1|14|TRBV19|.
TGTGCCAGTAGTAGGGGACAGGAAATGACTGAAGCTTTCTTT
CASSRGQEMTEAFF
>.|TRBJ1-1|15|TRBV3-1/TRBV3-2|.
TGTGCCAGCAGCCAATCGCTTCCCGGGGGCACTGAAGCTTTCTTT
CASSQSLPGGTEAFF
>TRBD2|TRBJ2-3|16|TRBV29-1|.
TGCAGCGTTGAAGGGGCTAGCGGAATAGGCACAGATACGCAGTATTTT
CSVEGASGIGTDTQYF
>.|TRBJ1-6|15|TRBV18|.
TGTGCCAGCTCACCCGGGACACCCAACGGCTCACCCCTCCACTTT
CASSPGTPNGSPLHF
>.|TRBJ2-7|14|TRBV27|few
TGTGCCAGCAGTCCAAGCGACCCCTCCTACGAGCAGTACTTC
CASSPSDPSYEQYF
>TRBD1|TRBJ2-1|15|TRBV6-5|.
TGTGCCAGCAGGGGTCTAGGACAGGGGGCGGATGAGCAGTTCTTC
CASRGLGQGADEQFF
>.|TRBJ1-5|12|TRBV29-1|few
TGCAGCGTACGGGATCGCAATCAGCCCCAGCATTTT
CSVRDRNQPQHF
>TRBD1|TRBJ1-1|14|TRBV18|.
TGTGCCAGCTCGGGGACCCGACAGGGAACTGAAGCTTTCTTT
CASSGTRQGTEAFF
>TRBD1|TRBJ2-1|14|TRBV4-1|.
TGCGCCAGCAGCCAGGACAGGGGGCGAGGGGGGCAGTTCTTC
CASSQDRGRGGQFF
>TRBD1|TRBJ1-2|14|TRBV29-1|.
TGCAGCGTACGCGAGACAGGGTTGGAATATGGCTACACCTTC
CSVRETGLEYGYTF
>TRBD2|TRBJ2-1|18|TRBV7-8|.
TGTGCCAGCAGAGGACAGAAACTAGCGGGAGGAAACTACAATGAGCAGTTCTTC
CASRGQKLAGGNYNEQFF